This TCR beta chain was recorded in a study of T cell responses to AZD1222 COVID-19 vaccine. Study-level points and caveats: Nearly half of spike-specific TCRs reportedly target unmutated variant regions. The sample set comprised mostly white British donors with more females, and clonal diversity was possibly underestimated. The CD4 TCRs associated with vaccination extended across spike and predominated at 160-218 and 743-854.

Remarks on this clone: Its antigen is not identified.

From germline, CDR1 is SGHVS and CDR2 FQNEAQ. The CDR3 runs 15 residues. Sequenced by immunoSEQ multiplex PCR; TCRdb stores in-frame clones only, minus some. This table holds 90,000 or so clones, around nine tenths found once. The chain links TRBV7-8 to TRBJ2-7; TRBD1 agrees at 8 bases. Sequenced here: peripheral blood, sampled 28 days after the second AZD1222 dose. This receptor was obtained from an adult who received the AZD1222 COVID-19 vaccine. The CDR3 here is CASSSYNHPGGLVDV. In DNA form, the CDR3 reads TGTGCCAGCAGCTCATACAACCACCCAGGGGGCCTGGTGGACGTC.